A selection of T cell receptor beta chains follows, all from one sample in a study of vaccination and CD4 T cells after COVID-19. No antigens are known for them. In TCRdb, the PCR reads were re-called with MiXCR into one record per CDR3 protein. The sample lists approximately 7,200 distinct CDR3 sequences; around 60% were seen once. What was sequenced was CD4+ T cells from blood, cultured in vitro. The receptor source for this set is a human donor who had recovered from COVID-19. The CDR3 runs from the conserved cysteine through the conserved F or W. D genes are given only for firm matches. Size is omitted from some rows. Given values are once, few, many or a class for expanded clones.

v_gene	j_gene	d_gene	abundance	CDR3aa	CDR3nt
TRBV28	TRBJ1-2	TRBD1	.	CASSFWDRNNYGYTF	TGTGCCAGCAGTTTCTGGGACAGAAATAACTATGGCTACACCTTC
TRBV20-1	TRBJ2-4	.	.	CSATEILAKNIQYF	TGCAGTGCCACCGAAATTTTAGCCAAAAACATTCAGTACTTC
TRBV25-1	TRBJ1-2	.	.	CASSAQEGDYGYTF	TGTGCCAGCAGTGCCCAAGAAGGAGACTATGGCTACACCTTC
TRBV24-1	TRBJ2-7	.	.	CATSERRVRTYEQYF	TGTGCCACCAGTGAACGGCGGGTACGGACCTACGAGCAGTACTTC
TRBV6-1	TRBJ1-5	.	few	CASSGDGSNQPQHF	TGTGCCAGCAGTGGGGACGGATCCAATCAGCCCCAGCATTTT
TRBV10-3	TRBJ1-1	TRBD1	.	CASSAPQGGLNTEAFF	TGTGCCAGCAGTGCCCCTCAGGGGGGTTTGAACACTGAAGCTTTCTTT
TRBV7-9	TRBJ2-6	.	.	CASSLGSGGTGANVLTF	TGTGCCAGCAGCTTAGGATCGGGTGGGACTGGGGCCAACGTCCTGACTTTC
TRBV20-1	TRBJ1-3	.	once	CSASPGGDGNTIYF	TGCAGTGCTAGTCCTGGGGGGGATGGAAACACCATATATTTT
TRBV15	TRBJ1-1	.	.	CATSRDLTGEAFF	TGTGCCACCAGCAGAGATTTGACCGGAGAAGCTTTCTTT
TRBV6-2/TRBV6-3	TRBJ2-7	TRBD1	.	CASGQGPYEQYF	TGTGCCAGTGGACAGGGTCCCTACGAGCAGTACTTC
TRBV12-3/TRBV12-4	TRBJ2-7	.	once	CASSFAEGRQYF	TGTGCCAGCAGTTTCGCAGAAGGTAGGCAGTACTTC
TRBV6-1	TRBJ1-5	.	.	CASSPTGMQPQHF	TGTGCCAGCAGTCCAACAGGGATGCAGCCCCAGCATTTT
TRBV14	TRBJ2-3	TRBD1	.	CASSLFAGGTDTQYF	TGTGCCAGCAGCCTCTTTGCAGGGGGAACAGATACGCAGTATTTT
TRBV20-1	TRBJ2-3	TRBD2	few	CSAVAGTTFTDTQYF	TGCAGTGCCGTTGCCGGGACTACATTCACAGATACGCAGTATTTT
TRBV7-8	TRBJ2-7	TRBD1	.	CASSLGGQGKRYEQYF	TGTGCCAGCAGCTTAGGGGGACAGGGGAAACGATACGAGCAGTACTTC
TRBV6-4	TRBJ1-1	.	few	CASSAHREGTEAFF	TGTGCCAGCAGTGCCCACAGGGAGGGCACTGAAGCTTTCTTT
TRBV20-1	TRBJ1-1	.	.	CSARQGNTEAFF	TGCAGTGCTAGACAGGGGAACACTGAAGCTTTCTTT
TRBV20-1	TRBJ1-5	TRBD1	.	CSAKRGQQPQHF	TGCAGTGCTAAGAGGGGGCAACAGCCCCAGCATTTT
TRBV7-9	TRBJ2-3	.	.	CASGGGVDTQYF	TGTGCCAGCGGAGGGGGCGTAGATACGCAGTATTTT
TRBV6-5	TRBJ2-7	TRBD2	.	CASSYSASGTYEQYF	TGTGCCAGCAGTTACTCGGCTAGCGGGACCTACGAGCAGTACTTC